These T cell receptor beta chains were read from a single sample in a study of T cell responses to AZD1222 COVID-19 vaccine. TCRdb keeps only in-frame clones here, not all; method: immunoSEQ multiplex PCR. The sample includes roughly 130,000 clones, 88% seen only once; the top ten take approximately 18%. This specimen was peripheral blood, taken on day 0 of MenACWY control vaccination. The receptors here all came from an adult in good health. Each CDR3 is given with its conserved first and last residue. Fields, in order: V gene, D gene, clone size, J gene, CDR3 DNA, CDR3 protein. The D gene is left open where the match is weak. The size field is filled for only some rows; it gives once, few, many or a size class.

V: TRBV7-2; D: .; size: once; J: TRBJ1-5; DNA: TGTGCCAGCAGCTTAGGAGAGGCAGGGAATCAGCCCCAGCATTTT; CDR3: CASSLGEAGNQPQHF
V: TRBV7-3; D: TRBD2; size: once; J: TRBJ2-1; DNA: TGTGCCAGCAGCTTAAACTCGCTAGCGGGAGCCTATGAGCAGTTCTTC; CDR3: CASSLNSLAGAYEQFF
V: TRBV6-5; D: .; size: .; J: TRBJ1-2; DNA: TGTGCCAGCAGTTTTGGACCCTACTATGGCTACACCTTC; CDR3: CASSFGPYYGYTF
V: TRBV7-3; D: .; size: .; J: TRBJ1-1; DNA: TGTGCCAGCACTATAGATGGGGTACAGGGCACTGAAGCTTTCTTT; CDR3: CASTIDGVQGTEAFF
V: TRBV7-9; D: TRBD1; size: .; J: TRBJ1-2; DNA: TGTGCCAGCAGCTTTGGGACAGACTATGGCTACACCTTC; CDR3: CASSFGTDYGYTF
V: TRBV6-5; D: TRBD1; size: .; J: TRBJ1-3; DNA: TGTGCCAGCAGCAAGACAGGGGGCCGTGGAAACACCATATATTTT; CDR3: CASSKTGGRGNTIYF
V: TRBV29-1; D: .; size: .; J: TRBJ2-5; DNA: TGCAGCGTTGAAGCAGGTCCTCGGCGGGGCTGGGAGACCCAGTACTTC; CDR3: CSVEAGPRRGWETQYF
V: TRBV19; D: TRBD2; size: once; J: TRBJ2-3; DNA: TGTGCCAGTGCCTGGAGTTTGGGCGGGAGAGGGGCATCGCAGTATTTT; CDR3: CASAWSLGGRGASQYF
V: TRBV6-5; D: TRBD2; size: .; J: TRBJ2-1; DNA: TGTGCCAGCAGCCATTCTAGCGGATTGGCCAATGAGCAGTTCTTC; CDR3: CASSHSSGLANEQFF
V: TRBV3-1/TRBV3-2; D: TRBD2; size: .; J: TRBJ2-1; DNA: TGTGCCAGCAGCCCTGGACTAGCGGGAGACAATGAGCAGTTCTTC; CDR3: CASSPGLAGDNEQFF
V: TRBV2; D: .; size: .; J: TRBJ2-7; DNA: TGTGCCAGCAGTGTAGCGGTCTCCTACGAGCAGTACTTC; CDR3: CASSVAVSYEQYF
V: TRBV21-1; D: .; size: .; J: TRBJ2-7; DNA: TGTGCCAGCAGCAAAGTTCGTCAGGGCTCGAGCGAGCAGTACTTC; CDR3: CASSKVRQGSSEQYF
V: TRBV7-8; D: .; size: .; J: TRBJ2-5; DNA: TGTGCCGGTCACCCTGGAGGTCCACAAGAGACCCAGTACTTC; CDR3: CAGHPGGPQETQYF
V: TRBV4-1; D: .; size: .; J: TRBJ1-3; DNA: TGCGCCAGCAGCCACCGCTCTGGAAACACCATATATTTT; CDR3: CASSHRSGNTIYF
V: TRBV27; D: .; size: .; J: TRBJ1-2; DNA: TGTGCCAGCAGTTTAAAGGACACTAACTATGGCTACACCTTC; CDR3: CASSLKDTNYGYTF
V: TRBV30; D: .; size: .; J: TRBJ2-2; DNA: TGTGCCTGGACGAGGGACTCGAACGCCGGGGAGCTGTTTTTT; CDR3: CAWTRDSNAGELFF
V: TRBV13; D: .; size: few; J: TRBJ1-1; DNA: TGTGCCAGCAGCTTAACCGGCGTGAACACTGAAGCTTTCTTT; CDR3: CASSLTGVNTEAFF
V: TRBV6-4; D: .; size: .; J: TRBJ1-5; DNA: TGTGCCAGCAGTGACTCATGGGGAGTTCAGCCCCAGCATTTT; CDR3: CASSDSWGVQPQHF
V: TRBV10-1; D: .; size: .; J: TRBJ2-7; DNA: TGCGCCAGCAGCGGGACCATTGGGCTCGAGCAGTACTTC; CDR3: CASSGTIGLEQYF
V: TRBV10-3; D: .; size: .; J: TRBJ2-7; DNA: TGTGCCATCAGCGCGGGCTACGAGCAGTACTTC; CDR3: CAISAGYEQYF
V: TRBV4-2; D: .; size: .; J: TRBJ1-6; DNA: TGTGCCAGCAGCCAAGATGGGCGGGGTGGTCAATATTCACCCCTCCACTTT; CDR3: CASSQDGRGGQYSPLHF
V: TRBV7-2; D: TRBD2; size: .; J: TRBJ2-5; DNA: TGTGCCAGCAGCTTCGGGACTAGACACGAGACCCAGTACTTC; CDR3: CASSFGTRHETQYF
V: TRBV28; D: .; size: .; J: TRBJ2-7; DNA: TGTGCCAGCAGCCGGAGAGAGCAGTACTTC; CDR3: CASSRREQYF
V: TRBV9; D: TRBD1; size: few; J: TRBJ1-6; DNA: TGTGCCAGCAGCGTAGAAGGGACAGGTGGAAATTCACCCCTCCACTTT; CDR3: CASSVEGTGGNSPLHF
V: TRBV5-5; D: TRBD1; size: .; J: TRBJ2-7; DNA: TGTGCCAGCAGCAGGACAGGGGTCTACGAGCAGTACTTC; CDR3: CASSRTGVYEQYF
V: TRBV30; D: TRBD1; size: .; J: TRBJ1-1; DNA: TGTGCCTGGAGTCCTCTGACAGGGGTGAACACTGAAGCTTTCTTT; CDR3: CAWSPLTGVNTEAFF
V: TRBV6-6; D: .; size: .; J: TRBJ1-3; DNA: TGTGCCAGTACCAAGACAGGCACTGGAAACACCATATATTTT; CDR3: CASTKTGTGNTIYF
V: TRBV19; D: TRBD1; size: .; J: TRBJ2-7; DNA: TGTGCCAGTCGCGCCCGACCGGGACAGGGATCCTACGAGCAGTACTTC; CDR3: CASRARPGQGSYEQYF
V: TRBV9; D: .; size: .; J: TRBJ1-5; DNA: TGTGCCAGCAGCTCTGCGGGACACTATAATCAGCCCCAGCATTTT; CDR3: CASSSAGHYNQPQHF
V: TRBV3-1/TRBV3-2; D: .; size: .; J: TRBJ2-7; DNA: TGTGCCAGCAGCCCCCCCGGGGCGGGTTTCGACGAGCAGTACTTC; CDR3: CASSPPGAGFDEQYF
V: TRBV10-3; D: .; size: once; J: TRBJ2-2; DNA: TGTGCCATCAGTGACGGCAGGGGTGGCGGGGAGCTGTTTTTT; CDR3: CAISDGRGGGELFF
V: TRBV5-6; D: TRBD2; size: .; J: TRBJ2-7; DNA: TGTGCCAGCAGCTCCGGGGGACTAGCGGGAGGGGAGCAGTACTTC; CDR3: CASSSGGLAGGEQYF
V: TRBV5-1; D: .; size: .; J: TRBJ2-3; DNA: TGCGCCAGCAGCTTGGGGGGGGCGAACACAGATACGCAGTATTTT; CDR3: CASSLGGANTDTQYF
V: TRBV18; D: TRBD1; size: .; J: TRBJ2-7; DNA: TGTGCCAGCTCACCTCCCGGGACAGGGACCTACGAGCAGTACTTC; CDR3: CASSPPGTGTYEQYF
V: TRBV13; D: TRBD1; size: .; J: TRBJ1-1; DNA: TGTGCCAGCAGCTCCGAGGACAGGGGACCGAACACTGAAGCTTTCTTT; CDR3: CASSSEDRGPNTEAFF
V: TRBV28; D: .; size: .; J: TRBJ1-5; DNA: TGTGCCAGCAGTTCCCTTCAGCCCCAGCATTTT; CDR3: CASSSLQPQHF
V: TRBV5-1; D: .; size: .; J: TRBJ2-1; DNA: TGCGCCAGCAGCCGGCGAATATCAACTTGGTCCTACAATGAGCAGTTCTTC; CDR3: CASSRRISTWSYNEQFF
V: TRBV14; D: .; size: .; J: TRBJ1-3; DNA: TGTGCCAGCAGCCAAAAGGGAATCGCTGGAAACACCATATATTTT; CDR3: CASSQKGIAGNTIYF
V: TRBV3-1/TRBV3-2; D: .; size: few; J: TRBJ2-1; DNA: TGTGCCAGCAGCCAAGTATCTCGGAATGAGCAGTTCTTC; CDR3: CASSQVSRNEQFF
V: TRBV5-1; D: .; size: once; J: TRBJ2-5; DNA: TGCGCCAGCAGCTTGGTTCTTTCCCAGGGTGGAGAGACCCAGTACTTC; CDR3: CASSLVLSQGGETQYF
V: TRBV13; D: .; size: .; J: TRBJ2-1; DNA: TGTGCCAGCAGCCTTAGGCCCGGCCAAGGTATGGATGAGCAGTTCTTC; CDR3: CASSLRPGQGMDEQFF
V: TRBV27; D: .; size: .; J: TRBJ1-2; DNA: TGTGCCAGCAGTTTATTCGGGGGCATGGGCTATGGCTACACCTTC; CDR3: CASSLFGGMGYGYTF
V: TRBV28; D: .; size: .; J: TRBJ1-5; DNA: TGTGCCAGCAGTTTATGGGGCGGTGACAATCAGCCCCAGCATTTT; CDR3: CASSLWGGDNQPQHF
V: TRBV2; D: .; size: .; J: TRBJ1-2; DNA: TGTGCCAGCGGACCGGGACGGCCCATCTATGGCTACACCTTC; CDR3: CASGPGRPIYGYTF
V: TRBV3-1/TRBV3-2; D: TRBD1; size: once; J: TRBJ2-7; DNA: TGTGCCAGCAGCCAAGGATCACAGGGGCTCGAGCAGTACTTC; CDR3: CASSQGSQGLEQYF
V: TRBV27; D: TRBD2; size: .; J: TRBJ2-1; DNA: TGTGCCAGCAGTTTAGCCAACCCTTGGCTAGCGGCCAATGAGCAGTTCTTC; CDR3: CASSLANPWLAANEQFF
V: TRBV18; D: .; size: .; J: TRBJ1-2; DNA: TGTGCCAGCTCACCGCGCAGGAACTATGGCTACACCTTC; CDR3: CASSPRRNYGYTF
V: TRBV28; D: .; size: .; J: TRBJ2-5; DNA: TGTGCCAGCAAAGACAGTCCGCAAGAGACCCAGTACTTC; CDR3: CASKDSPQETQYF
V: TRBV20-1; D: .; size: .; J: TRBJ1-2; DNA: TGCAGTGCCCCAACAGACGGGGAAGGACAGTTC; CDR3: CSAPTDGEGQF
V: TRBV27; D: .; size: .; J: TRBJ2-3; DNA: TGTGCCAGCAGTTTACGTCCCAGGGGAGGGGGCACAGATACGCAGTATTTT; CDR3: CASSLRPRGGGTDTQYF
V: TRBV19; D: .; size: .; J: TRBJ2-7; DNA: TGTGCCAGTACCGCGGACGGCTCCTACGAGCAGTACTTC; CDR3: CASTADGSYEQYF
V: TRBV5-4; D: TRBD2; size: .; J: TRBJ2-7; DNA: TGTGCCAGCAGCTTCGCGGGAGCTCTCCCGAACGAGCAGTACTTC; CDR3: CASSFAGALPNEQYF
V: TRBV2; D: .; size: .; J: TRBJ2-7; DNA: TGTGCCAGCAGTTCAGGGGCGCCCCGATTTGTGCAGTACTTC; CDR3: CASSSGAPRFVQYF
V: TRBV19; D: TRBD2; size: .; J: TRBJ2-3; DNA: TGTGCCAGTAGTGCACTAGCGGGAGCGGTCACAGATACGCAGTATTTT; CDR3: CASSALAGAVTDTQYF
V: TRBV24-1; D: TRBD1; size: .; J: TRBJ2-1; DNA: TGTGCCACCAGTGTCAGTACAGGGGAATACAATGAGCAGTTCTTC; CDR3: CATSVSTGEYNEQFF
V: TRBV19; D: .; size: .; J: TRBJ2-7; DNA: TGTGCCAGTAGGGACGGGTCGGAGGCATGGGACGAGCAGTACTTC; CDR3: CASRDGSEAWDEQYF
V: TRBV28; D: TRBD1; size: .; J: TRBJ2-7; DNA: TGTGCCAGCGGTTTGGGACAGGGGGCCTACGAGCAGTACTTC; CDR3: CASGLGQGAYEQYF
V: TRBV27; D: .; size: few; J: TRBJ1-2; DNA: TGTGCCAGCAGTCCCTCGGGGGGCTATGGCTACACCTTC; CDR3: CASSPSGGYGYTF
V: TRBV30; D: .; size: .; J: TRBJ1-1; DNA: TGTGCCTGGACTCGCCCAGGGACCCCCGGGGGGACTTTCTTT; CDR3: CAWTRPGTPGGTFF
V: TRBV3-1/TRBV3-2; D: TRBD2; size: .; J: TRBJ2-7; DNA: TGTGCCAGCAGCCAAGACCTAGCGGGAGGGATCTACGAGCAGTACTTC; CDR3: CASSQDLAGGIYEQYF